These 3 T cell receptor beta chains were sequenced from one sample in a study of CD8+ T cells in alopecia areata. Investigators isolated RNA and reverse transcribed it into cDNA to act as the sequencing template. Assay: immunoSEQ multiplex PCR; the TCRdb copy retains only in-frame clones and omits some. The sample yields 130,000 or so clones, roughly 55% seen once. Regarding treatment: oral pan-JAK inhibitor, 5-10 mg twice daily. The sample was CD4+ T cells sorted from blood, taken at week 4, from a patient treated with tofacitinib. These receptor sequences come from a human donor with alopecia areata.

This clone was recorded only once. The chain uses TRBV7-9 and TRBJ2-2, with D unclear. The V gene lost 1 base and the J gene lost 5 bases, with 14 bases spanning the gap. This CDR3 is 16 amino acids long. Germline V CDR1 and CDR2: SEHNR, FQNEAQ (reference sequence). CDR3 protein: CASSLGSGSLTGELFF. CDR3 bases: TGTGCCAGCAGCTTAGGAAGTGGCTCTTTGACCGGGGAGCTGTTTTTT.

This clone was detected only a few times. The rearrangement joins TRBV5-1 to TRBJ1-5; D remains unclear. V was cut by 4 bases and J by 8 bases, with 10 bases left in between. The CDR3 loop spans 12 amino acids. Germline CDR1 and CDR2: SGHRS and YFSETQ. The CDR3: CASSLVFEPQHF. The CDR3 nucleotides read TGCGCCAGCAGCCTCGTCTTCGAGCCCCAGCATTTT.

This clone was detected only once. The chain recombines TRBV6-5 with TRBJ2-3; TRBD2 matches 7 bases. CDR1 and CDR2 from the germline V gene are MNHEY and SVGAGI. The V and J ends lost 6 bases and 1 base, in that order; junction bases with no gene match: 1. This CDR3 has 13 amino acids. Here the CDR3 reads CASRGLGTDTQYF. Here the CDR3 DNA reads TGTGCCAGCAGAGGACTAGGCACAGATACGCAGTATTTT.